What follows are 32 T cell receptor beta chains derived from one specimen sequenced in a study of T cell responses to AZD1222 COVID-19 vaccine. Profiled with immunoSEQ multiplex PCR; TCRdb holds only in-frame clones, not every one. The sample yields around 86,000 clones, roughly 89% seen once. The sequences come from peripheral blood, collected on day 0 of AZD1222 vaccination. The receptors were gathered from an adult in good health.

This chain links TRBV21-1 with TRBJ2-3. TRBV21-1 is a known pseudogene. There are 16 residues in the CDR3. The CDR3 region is CASSKGQEISTDTQYF. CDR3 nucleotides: TGTGCCAGCAGCAAAGGGCAGGAGATTAGCACAGATACGCAGTATTTT.

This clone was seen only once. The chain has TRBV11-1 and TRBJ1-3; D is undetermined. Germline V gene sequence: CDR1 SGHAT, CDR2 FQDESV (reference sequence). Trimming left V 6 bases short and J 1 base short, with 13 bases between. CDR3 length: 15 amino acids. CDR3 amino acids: CASRLDFKSGNTIYF. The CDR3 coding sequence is TGTGCCAGCAGACTGGACTTCAAATCTGGAAACACCATATATTTT.

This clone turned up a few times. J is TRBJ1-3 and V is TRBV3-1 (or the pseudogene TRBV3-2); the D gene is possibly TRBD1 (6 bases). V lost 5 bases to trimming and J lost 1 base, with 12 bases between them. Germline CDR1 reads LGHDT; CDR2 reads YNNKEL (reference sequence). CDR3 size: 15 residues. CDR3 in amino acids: CASSTGFGSGNTIYF. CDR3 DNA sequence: TGTGCCAGCAGCACAGGGTTTGGTTCTGGAAACACCATATATTTT.

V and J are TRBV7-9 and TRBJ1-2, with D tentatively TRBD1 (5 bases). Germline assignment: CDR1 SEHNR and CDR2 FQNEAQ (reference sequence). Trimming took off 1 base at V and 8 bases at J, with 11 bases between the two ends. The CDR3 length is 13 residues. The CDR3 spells CASSLGTGPGYTF. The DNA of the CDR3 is TGTGCCAGCAGCTTAGGCACGGGGCCCGGCTACACCTTC.

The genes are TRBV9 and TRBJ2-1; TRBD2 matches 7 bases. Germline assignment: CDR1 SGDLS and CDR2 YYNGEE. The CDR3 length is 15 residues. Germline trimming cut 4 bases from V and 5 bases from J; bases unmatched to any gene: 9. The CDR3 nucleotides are TGTGCCAGCAGCCCCGGGACTATAGATCACAATGAGCAGTTCTTC. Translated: CASSPGTIDHNEQFF.

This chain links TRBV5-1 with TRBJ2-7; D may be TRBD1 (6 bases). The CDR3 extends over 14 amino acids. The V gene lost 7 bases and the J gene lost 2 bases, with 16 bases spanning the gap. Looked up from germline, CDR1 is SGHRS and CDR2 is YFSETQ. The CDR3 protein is CASVRGPWPYEQYF. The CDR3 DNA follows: TGCGCCAGCGTCAGGGGACCATGGCCCTACGAGCAGTACTTC.

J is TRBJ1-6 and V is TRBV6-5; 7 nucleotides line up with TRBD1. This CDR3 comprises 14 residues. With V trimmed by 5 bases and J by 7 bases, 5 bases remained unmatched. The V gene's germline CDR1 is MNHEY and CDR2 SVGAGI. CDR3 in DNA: TGTGCCAGCAGTCGGGACAGAGTGAATTCACCCCTCCACTTT. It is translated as CASSRDRVNSPLHF.

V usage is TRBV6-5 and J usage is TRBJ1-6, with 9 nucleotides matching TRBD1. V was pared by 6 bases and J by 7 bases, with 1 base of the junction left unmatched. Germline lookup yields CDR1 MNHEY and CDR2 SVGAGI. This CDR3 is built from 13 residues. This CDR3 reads CASSGTGNSPLHF. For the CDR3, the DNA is TGTGCCAGCAGCGGGACAGGGAATTCACCCCTCCACTTT.

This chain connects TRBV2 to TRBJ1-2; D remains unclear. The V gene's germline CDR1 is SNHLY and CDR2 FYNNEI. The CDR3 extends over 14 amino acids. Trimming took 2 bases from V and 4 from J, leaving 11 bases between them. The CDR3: CASSELIGSYGYTF. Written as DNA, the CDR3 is TGTGCCAGCAGTGAATTAATTGGGAGCTATGGCTACACCTTC.

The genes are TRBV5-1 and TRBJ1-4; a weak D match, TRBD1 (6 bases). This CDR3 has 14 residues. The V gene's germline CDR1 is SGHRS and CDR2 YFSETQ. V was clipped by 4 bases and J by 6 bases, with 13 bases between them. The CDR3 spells CASSPGASDEKLFF. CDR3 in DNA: TGCGCCAGCAGCCCGGGGGCGTCGGATGAAAAACTGTTTTTT.

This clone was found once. CDR3 in DNA: TGTGCCAGCAGTTACGCTTCCTATGGCTACACCTTC. Amino acids: CASSYASYGYTF. V usage is TRBV6-2 or TRBV6-3 and J usage is TRBJ1-2; no definite D call. Germline V gene data show CDR1 as MNHEY and CDR2 as SVGEGT. The CDR3 length is 12 residues. With 2 bases removed from V and 4 bases from J, the gap between germline ends came to 5 bases.

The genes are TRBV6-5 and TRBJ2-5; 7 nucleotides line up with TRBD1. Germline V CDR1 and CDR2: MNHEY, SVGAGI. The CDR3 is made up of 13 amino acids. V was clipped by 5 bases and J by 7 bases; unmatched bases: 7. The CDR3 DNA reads TGTGCCAGCAGTAATGGACGACAGGGGACCCAGTACTTC. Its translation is CASSNGRQGTQYF.

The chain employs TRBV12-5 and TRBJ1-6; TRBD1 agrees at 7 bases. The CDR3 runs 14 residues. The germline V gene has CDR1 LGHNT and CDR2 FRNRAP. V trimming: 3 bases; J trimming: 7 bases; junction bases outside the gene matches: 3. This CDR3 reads CASGFGQVNSPLHF. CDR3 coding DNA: TGTGCTAGTGGTTTTGGACAGGTCAATTCACCCCTCCACTTT. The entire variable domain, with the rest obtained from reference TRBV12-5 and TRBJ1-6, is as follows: DARVTQTPRHKVTEMGQEVTMRCQPILGHNTVFWYRQTMMQGLELLAYFRNRAPLDDSGMPKDRFSAEMPDATLATLKIQPSEPRDSAVYFCASGFGQVNSPLHFGNGTRLTVT.

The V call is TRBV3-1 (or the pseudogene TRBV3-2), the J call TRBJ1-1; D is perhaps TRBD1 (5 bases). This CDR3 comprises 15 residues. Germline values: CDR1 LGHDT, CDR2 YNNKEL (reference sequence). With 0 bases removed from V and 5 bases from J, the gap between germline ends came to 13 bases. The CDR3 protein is CASSQDAGPGTEAFF. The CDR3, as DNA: TGTGCCAGCAGCCAAGACGCAGGGCCGGGGACTGAAGCTTTCTTT.

The CDR3 is CASSRVTGGSNTEAFF. CDR3 DNA sequence: TGTGCCAGCAGCCGGGTGACAGGGGGCAGTAACACTGAAGCTTTCTTT. The J gene is TRBJ1-1, the V gene TRBV7-2; TRBD1 aligns across 10 bases. Germline values: CDR1 SGHTA, CDR2 FQGNSA. This CDR3 comprises 16 residues. Losses at the gene ends were 5 bases for V and 2 bases for J; bases not matched to a gene: 8.

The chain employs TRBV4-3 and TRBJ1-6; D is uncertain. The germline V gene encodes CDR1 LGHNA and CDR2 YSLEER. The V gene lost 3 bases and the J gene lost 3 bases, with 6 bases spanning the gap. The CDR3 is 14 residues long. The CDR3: CASSQNNYNSPLHF. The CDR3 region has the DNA TGCGCCAGCAGCCAGAATAACTATAATTCACCCCTCCACTTT.

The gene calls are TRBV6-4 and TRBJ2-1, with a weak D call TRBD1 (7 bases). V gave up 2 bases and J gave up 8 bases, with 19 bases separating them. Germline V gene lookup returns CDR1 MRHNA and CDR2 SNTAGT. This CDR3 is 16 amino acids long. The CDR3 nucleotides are TGTGCCAGCAGTGACCGTCAGGGGGGAAGAGGGGATGAGCAGTTCTTC. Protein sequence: CASSDRQGGRGDEQFF.

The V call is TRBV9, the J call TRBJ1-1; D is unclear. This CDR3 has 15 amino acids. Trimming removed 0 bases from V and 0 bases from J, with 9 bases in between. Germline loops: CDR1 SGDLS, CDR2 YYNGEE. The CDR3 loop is CASSVDGSLNTEAFF. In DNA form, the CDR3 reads TGTGCCAGCAGCGTAGATGGGAGCCTGAACACTGAAGCTTTCTTT.

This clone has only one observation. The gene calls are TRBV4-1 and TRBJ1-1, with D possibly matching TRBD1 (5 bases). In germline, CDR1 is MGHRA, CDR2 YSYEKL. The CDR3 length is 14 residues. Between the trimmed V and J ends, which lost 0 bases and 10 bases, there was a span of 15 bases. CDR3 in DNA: TGCGCCAGCAGCCAAGATCCCGGGGGACGGGGAGCTTTCTTT. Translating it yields CASSQDPGGRGAFF.

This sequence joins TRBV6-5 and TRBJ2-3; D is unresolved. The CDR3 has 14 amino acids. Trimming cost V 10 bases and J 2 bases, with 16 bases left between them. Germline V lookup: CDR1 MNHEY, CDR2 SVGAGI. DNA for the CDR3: TGTGCCACCGGAAGAGGAGAGCACACAGATACGCAGTATTTT. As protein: CATGRGEHTDTQYF.

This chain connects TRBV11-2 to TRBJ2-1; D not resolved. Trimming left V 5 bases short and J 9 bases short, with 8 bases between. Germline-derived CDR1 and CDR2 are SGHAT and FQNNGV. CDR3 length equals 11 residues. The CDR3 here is CASSPRGEQFF. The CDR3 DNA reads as TGTGCCAGCAGCCCGCGTGGTGAGCAGTTCTTC.

DNA of the CDR3: TGCGCCAGCACCGACCCCAGGGGAAGTGGAAACACCATATATTTT. Translating gives CASTDPRGSGNTIYF. J is TRBJ1-3 and V is TRBV5-1; tentatively, D is TRBD1 (6 bases). The CDR3 contains 15 residues. V lost 6 bases, J lost 3 bases, and 16 bases lay in between. CDR1 and CDR2 (germline): SGHRS, YFSETQ.

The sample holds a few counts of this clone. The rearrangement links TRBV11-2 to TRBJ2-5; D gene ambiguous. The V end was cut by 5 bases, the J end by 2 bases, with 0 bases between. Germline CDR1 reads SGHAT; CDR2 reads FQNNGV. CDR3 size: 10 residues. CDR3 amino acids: CASSQETQYF. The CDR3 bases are TGTGCCAGCAGCCAAGAGACCCAGTACTTC.

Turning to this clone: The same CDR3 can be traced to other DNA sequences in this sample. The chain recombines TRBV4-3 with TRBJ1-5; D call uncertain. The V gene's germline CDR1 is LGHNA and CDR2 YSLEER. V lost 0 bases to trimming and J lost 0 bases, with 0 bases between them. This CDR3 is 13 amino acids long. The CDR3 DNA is TGCGCCAGCAGCCAAGATAGCAATCAGCCCCAGCATTTT. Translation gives CASSQDSNQPQHF.

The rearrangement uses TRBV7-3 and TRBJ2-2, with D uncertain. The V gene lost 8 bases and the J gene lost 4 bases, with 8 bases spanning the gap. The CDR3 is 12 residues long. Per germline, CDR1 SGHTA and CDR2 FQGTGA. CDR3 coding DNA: TGTGCCAGCGCTGCGACCACCGGGGAGCTGTTTTTT. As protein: CASAATTGELFF.

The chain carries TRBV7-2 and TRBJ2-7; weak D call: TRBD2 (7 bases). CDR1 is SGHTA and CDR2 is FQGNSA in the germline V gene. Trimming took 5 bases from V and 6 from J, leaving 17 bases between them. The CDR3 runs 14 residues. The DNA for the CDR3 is TGTGCCAGCAGCCACGGGGGGCAGGGACGCGAGCAGTACTTC. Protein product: CASSHGGQGREQYF.

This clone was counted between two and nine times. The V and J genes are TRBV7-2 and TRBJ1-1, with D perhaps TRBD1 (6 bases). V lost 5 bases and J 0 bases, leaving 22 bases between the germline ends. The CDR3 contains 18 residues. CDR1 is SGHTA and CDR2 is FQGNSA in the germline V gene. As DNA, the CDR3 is TGTGCCAGCAGCCTAGGACAGAGAGAAGCCCGGATGAACACTGAAGCTTTCTTT. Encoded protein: CASSLGQREARMNTEAFF.

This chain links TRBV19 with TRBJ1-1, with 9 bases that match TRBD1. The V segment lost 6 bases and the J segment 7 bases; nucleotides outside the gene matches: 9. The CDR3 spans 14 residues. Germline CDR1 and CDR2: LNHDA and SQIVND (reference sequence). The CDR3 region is CASSRTGVGGEAFF. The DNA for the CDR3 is TGTGCCAGTAGCCGGACAGGGGTCGGAGGTGAAGCTTTCTTT.

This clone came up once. The CDR3 nucleotides are TGTGCCAGCAGGTCCGATGGGTCCTACAATGAGCAGTTCTTC. Translating it yields CASRSDGSYNEQFF. The rearrangement joins TRBV2 to TRBJ2-1; D is uncertain. CDR3 length: 14 residues. Between the trimmed V and J ends, which lost 6 bases and 1 base, there was a span of 10 bases. Germline V gene sequence: CDR1 SNHLY, CDR2 FYNNEI.

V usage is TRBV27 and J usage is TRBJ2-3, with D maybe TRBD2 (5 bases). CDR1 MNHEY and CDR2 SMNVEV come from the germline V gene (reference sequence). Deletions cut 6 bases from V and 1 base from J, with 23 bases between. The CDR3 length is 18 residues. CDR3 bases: TGTGCCAGCAGCCCCAGAGGGTGGTATCTTCTGGGCACAGATACGCAGTATTTT. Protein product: CASSPRGWYLLGTDTQYF.

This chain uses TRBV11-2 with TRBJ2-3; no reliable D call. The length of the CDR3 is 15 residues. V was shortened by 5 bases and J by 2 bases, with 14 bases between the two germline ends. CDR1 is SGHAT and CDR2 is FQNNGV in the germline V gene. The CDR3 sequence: CASSLLSTDTDTQYF. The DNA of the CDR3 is TGTGCCAGCAGCCTCCTTTCTACAGACACAGATACGCAGTATTTT.

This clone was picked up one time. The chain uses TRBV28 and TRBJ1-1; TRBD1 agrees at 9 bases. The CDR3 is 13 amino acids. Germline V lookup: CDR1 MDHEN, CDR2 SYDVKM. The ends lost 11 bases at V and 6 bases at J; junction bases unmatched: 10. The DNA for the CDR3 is TGTGCCCTCAGGGGACAGGGTCAGGCTGAAGCTTTCTTT. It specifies CALRGQGQAEAFF.